This T cell receptor (beta chain) was sequenced during a study of blood T cell repertoires in COVID-19. For the study at large: The samples span acute and convalescent COVID-19 from the United States, Italy and Spain. T cells, B-cell-depleted T cells, or PBMCs provided the cDNA or gDNA that served as material.

As handled by the study authors: From reference gene primer amplification, estimates of nucleated cell counts were derived. The assay was immunoSEQ multiplex PCR, and TCRdb's table has in-frame clones only and misses some. V and J calls and clone size are given by that table; D and trimming were obtained from the DNA. The sample includes about 14,000 clones, 90% of them seen just once. Sample: peripheral blood. This TCR was sampled from a human donor in a cohort sampled during active COVID-19.

The CDR3 region has the DNA TGTGCCAGCAGTTTAATGAGGCCGGGACAGGGGTCCGCTGGAAACACCATATATTTT. This gives the protein CASSLMRPGQGSAGNTIYF. The V gene is TRBV27, the J gene TRBJ1-3; 10 nucleotides align to TRBD1. Per the germline V gene, CDR1 is MNHEY and CDR2 is SMNVEV (reference sequence). The CDR3 totals 19 residues. Unmatched junction bases numbered 12, after V lost 2 bases and J lost 2 bases.